A selection of T cell receptor beta chains follows, all from one sample in a study of PD-L1 blockade in urothelial cancer. The assay was immunoSEQ multiplex PCR, and TCRdb's table has in-frame clones only and misses some. The sample records more than 12,000 clones, around 89% being singletons. Source: PBMCs, taken around atezolizumab (anti-PD-L1) treatment. These receptor sequences come from an older man with urothelial cancer. CDR3s include the opening cysteine and the closing phenylalanine or tryptophan. Fields, in order: V gene, J gene, CDR3 protein.

v_gene: TRBV19; j_gene: TRBJ1-1; CDR3aa: CASSPLMNTEAFF
v_gene: TRBV10-3; j_gene: TRBJ2-7; CDR3aa: CAIRQDRTYSYEQYF
v_gene: TRBV30; j_gene: TRBJ2-1; CDR3aa: CASTGGQQSGEQFF
v_gene: TRBV2; j_gene: TRBJ1-5; CDR3aa: CASTTVRNQPQHF
v_gene: TRBV12-5; j_gene: TRBJ2-5; CDR3aa: CASGRTSLSPEETQYF
v_gene: TRBV7-2; j_gene: TRBJ2-1; CDR3aa: CASSLTQGGRIKFF
v_gene: TRBV4-1; j_gene: TRBJ2-7; CDR3aa: CASSPGQGAQEQYF
v_gene: TRBV5-1; j_gene: TRBJ2-5; CDR3aa: CASSPYSAYNQETQYF
v_gene: TRBV19; j_gene: TRBJ2-3; CDR3aa: CASSRPRGRSTDTQYF
v_gene: TRBV19; j_gene: TRBJ2-5; CDR3aa: CASSPRLAGQETQYF
v_gene: TRBV7-9; j_gene: TRBJ1-2; CDR3aa: CASSRAGQRNYGYTF
v_gene: TRBV6-5; j_gene: TRBJ1-1; CDR3aa: CASSYNQGTHEAFF
v_gene: TRBV5-1; j_gene: TRBJ2-3; CDR3aa: CASSLTTTAPADTQYF
v_gene: TRBV18; j_gene: TRBJ2-3; CDR3aa: CASSSLALLASGGTTDTQYF
v_gene: TRBV30; j_gene: TRBJ1-6; CDR3aa: CAWQGAGNSPLHF
v_gene: TRBV2; j_gene: TRBJ1-1; CDR3aa: CASSEAPIEAFF
v_gene: TRBV5-6; j_gene: TRBJ2-4; CDR3aa: CASSTAGQKNIQYF
v_gene: TRBV7-7; j_gene: TRBJ1-3; CDR3aa: CASKENFGNTIYF
v_gene: TRBV11-2; j_gene: TRBJ1-1; CDR3aa: CASSPRLSTEAFF
v_gene: TRBV19; j_gene: TRBJ1-2; CDR3aa: CASSQAQGTIDGYTF
v_gene: TRBV28; j_gene: TRBJ2-2; CDR3aa: CASRDATSGGYGELFF
v_gene: TRBV6-5; j_gene: TRBJ2-7; CDR3aa: CASRRGGQGYEQYF
v_gene: TRBV7-6; j_gene: TRBJ2-1; CDR3aa: CASTYSGGSYNEQFF
v_gene: TRBV23-1; j_gene: TRBJ1-4; CDR3aa: CASSHHKGQTTNEKLFF
v_gene: TRBV7-9; j_gene: TRBJ1-1; CDR3aa: CASSFGGEAEAFF
v_gene: TRBV5-1; j_gene: TRBJ1-6; CDR3aa: CASSLERIENSPLHF
v_gene: TRBV5-1; j_gene: TRBJ2-2; CDR3aa: CASRDMSNTGELFF
v_gene: TRBV2; j_gene: TRBJ1-1; CDR3aa: CASSTAGDLGAFF